Below are 4 T cell receptor beta chains sequenced from a single sample in a study of T-cell memory formation after mild COVID-19. TCRdb reprocessed the 5' RACE reads via MiXCR and lists one record per CDR3 protein. The sample consists of 530,000 or so distinct CDR3 sequences, around 15% of them appearing once. Source material: PBMCs or a T cell subset sorted from them (not recorded which). These TCRs come from an adult woman who had mild COVID-19 (a few samples of this study predate the infection). Cell type and time point are not known.

The V gene is TRBV10-3, the J gene TRBJ1-2; the match to TRBD1 covers 7 bases. CDR1 ENHRY and CDR2 SYGVKD come from the germline V gene. CDR3 length equals 13 residues. Losses at the gene ends were 3 bases for V and 4 bases for J; bases not matched to a gene: 2. The CDR3 reads CAISEEGAYGYTF. The CDR3 DNA reads as TGTGCCATCAGTGAAGAGGGGGCCTATGGCTACACCTTC.

This clonotype was observed a handful of times. This sequence joins TRBV7-9 and TRBJ2-7; 13 bases map to TRBD2. The CDR3 spans 16 residues. CDR1 is SEHNR and CDR2 is FQNEAQ in the germline V gene (reference sequence). The V and J ends lost 5 bases and 2 bases, in that order; junction bases with no gene match: 6. CDR3 DNA sequence: TGTGCCAGCAGCGGCGGACTAGCGGGAGCCACCTACGAGCAGTACTTC. Its translation: CASSGGLAGATYEQYF.

The chain links TRBV6-1 to TRBJ1-4; 7 nucleotides line up with TRBD1. V gave up 5 bases and J gave up 0 bases; unmatched junction bases: 18. The CDR3 runs 20 residues. Germline V gene data show CDR1 as MNHNS and CDR2 as SASEGT. CDR3 protein: CASSSPRGQLVTATNEKLFF. For the CDR3, the DNA is TGTGCCAGCAGTTCACCTAGGGGACAGTTAGTTACTGCAACTAATGAAAAACTGTTTTTT.

J is TRBJ1-2 and V is TRBV9, with D perhaps matching TRBD1 (5 bases). This CDR3 is 15 amino acids long. Germline assignment: CDR1 SGDLS and CDR2 YYNGEE. Trimming shortened V by 4 bases and J by 0 bases, and 13 bases separated the two germline ends. CDR3 region: CASSLRQTANYGYTF. Here the CDR3 DNA reads TGTGCCAGCAGCCTAAGACAGACAGCTAACTATGGCTACACCTTC. Variable domain in full (rest from reference TRBV9 and TRBJ1-2): DSGVTQTPKHLITATGQRVTLRCSPRSGDLSVYWYQQSLDQGLQFLIQYYNGEERAKGNILERFSAQQFPDLHSELNLSSLELGDSALYFCASSLRQTANYGYTFGSGTRLTVV.